One and the same sample provided the 3 T cell receptor beta chains below, sequenced in a study of T cells in Graves' hyperthyroidism and ophthalmopathy (dated by TCRdb to about 2019). The library was produced with multiplex PCR. Instrument on record: Illumina HiSeq 2000. Amplification of TCR beta CDR3 regions was carried out from RNA transcripts. A first-round RT-PCR of the TCR CDR3 used the HTBI primer set with the Qiagen OneStep RT-PCR kit. TCRdb itself trimmed the public reads at Q25 with fastp, ran MiXCR and retained productive beta chains. When rows share a CDR3 protein, they turn into one entry using the most common DNA and genes. Across this sample there are 300,000 to 400,000 distinct CDR3 sequences, with around 13% seen only once. Around a fifth of the sample belongs to the ten largest clones. What was sequenced was blood. All receptors derive from a woman in her twenties or thirties with Graves' ophthalmopathy.

Here the CDR3 DNA reads TGTGCCAGCAGCTTAGTTTCGGGGCAGAAAGGCACCGGGGAGCTGTTTTTT. This encodes CASSLVSGQKGTGELFF. The chain links TRBV7-6 to TRBJ2-2, with D perhaps given as TRBD1 or TRBD2 (5 bases each). The CDR3 is 17 amino acids. V was pared by 1 base and J by 4 bases, with 16 bases between. The V gene's germline CDR1 is SGHVS and CDR2 FNYEAQ.

The sample holds many counts of this clonotype. V is TRBV28 and J is TRBJ2-7; a possible D gene is TRBD1 (6 bases). Germline CDR1 MDHEN, CDR2 SYDVKM. Trimming took 6 bases from V and 6 from J, leaving 18 bases between them. The CDR3 spans 14 residues. The CDR3 sequence: CASRAHEQGREQYF. Here the CDR3 DNA reads TGTGCCAGCAGAGCTCACGAACAGGGCCGCGAGCAGTACTTC.

This clonotype came up many times. This chain uses TRBV6-1 with TRBJ1-2; 8 bases map to TRBD1. The CDR3 loop spans 14 amino acids. V lost 6 bases and J lost 2; bases outside the gene matches: 5. The germline gives CDR1 MNHNS, CDR2 SASEGT. The CDR3 is CASSTAGGNYGYTF. CDR3 bases: TGTGCCAGCAGCACCGCAGGGGGCAACTATGGCTACACCTTC.